A single sample is the source of the 9 T cell receptor beta chains below, sequenced in a study of T cells after yellow fever vaccination. TCRdb redid the calling of the 5' RACE reads with MiXCR, one entry per CDR3 protein. Altogether approximately 450,000 distinct CDR3 sequences are present, around 20% being singletons, with the ten largest covering over 15%. The sequencing used PBMCs, collected before the yellow fever booster vaccination. The receptors were sampled from a man aged 18 to 29 who received the YFV17D yellow fever vaccine.

V is TRBV13 and J is TRBJ2-2; D possibly corresponds to TRBD1 (7 bases). Germline CDR1 PRHDT, CDR2 FYEKMQ (reference sequence). The CDR3 extends over 15 amino acids. The V gene lost 5 bases and the J gene lost 1 base, with 11 bases spanning the gap. CDR3 coding DNA: TGTGCCAGCAGCGGGGGGACAGTGAACACCGGGGAGCTGTTTTTT. The encoded protein is CASSGGTVNTGELFF.

The chain recombines TRBV6-5 with TRBJ1-2, with D unresolved. Per germline, CDR1 MNHEY and CDR2 SVGAGI. The ends were cut back, 9 bases at V and 8 bases at J, with 22 bases in the middle. The CDR3 loop spans 14 amino acids. The CDR3 loop is CASSVEGRLRGYTF. The CDR3 DNA reads TGTGCCAGTTCCGTAGAGGGCCGCCTTAGGGGCTACACCTTC.

A few counts support this clonotype. The junction departs from germline at one end; a sequencing error may be responsible. The CDR3 is CASSLTGATNGEKRGF. The CDR3 DNA sequence: TGTGCCAGCAGTCTCACCGGGGCTACAAATGGGGAAAAGAGAGGCTTC. This chain joins TRBV7-2 and TRBJ2-1, with D perhaps assigned TRBD1 or TRBD2 (5 bases each). From germline, CDR1 is SGHTA and CDR2 FQGNSA. The length of the CDR3 is 16 residues.

The rearrangement uses TRBV19 and TRBJ2-1; no clear D gene. The CDR3 is 14 residues long. Germline CDR1 reads LNHDA; CDR2 reads SQIVND (reference sequence). With 9 bases removed from V and 0 bases from J, the gap between germline ends came to 12 bases. The CDR3 here is CASHGQSSYNEQFF. The CDR3 bases are TGTGCCAGCCACGGGCAGAGCTCCTACAATGAGCAGTTCTTC. Full variable domain (remainder filled in from reference TRBV19 and TRBJ2-1): DGGITQSPKYLFRKEGQNVTLSCEQNLNHDAMYWYRQDPGQGLRLIYYSQIVNDFQKGDIAEGYSVSREKKESFPLTVTSAQKNPTAFYLCASHGQSSYNEQFFGPGTRLTVL.

This clonotype was observed many times. The chain links TRBV7-2 to TRBJ2-7, with D unclear. Germline CDR1 is SGHTA and CDR2 is FQGNSA. The CDR3 runs 14 residues. V gave up 0 bases and J gave up 2 bases, with 8 bases separating them. The CDR3 coding sequence is TGTGCCAGCAGCTTAGCGCCCTATCCCTACGAGCAGTACTTC. This translates into CASSLAPYPYEQYF.

This clonotype has a handful of counts. This sequence joins TRBV7-9 and TRBJ2-7; a possible D gene is TRBD2 (6 bases). From germline, CDR1 is SEHNR and CDR2 FQNEAQ (reference sequence). CDR3 length equals 14 residues. V was trimmed by 2 bases and J by 4 bases, leaving 12 bases between them. The CDR3 sequence is CASSLSGVGYEQYV. CDR3 nucleotides: TGTGCCAGCAGCTTATCGGGGGTAGGTTACGAGCAGTACGTC.

The chain joins TRBV7-2 to TRBJ2-3; 11 bases are a match to TRBD2. V lost 4 bases, J lost 6 bases, and 9 bases stayed unmatched. CDR1 is SGHTA, CDR2 FQGNSA, per germline. The CDR3 totals 16 residues. Here the CDR3 DNA reads TGTGCCAGCAGCTCTATGACTAGCGGGGTGTCGGATACGCAGTATTTT. It yields the protein CASSSMTSGVSDTQYF. Variable domain in full (rest from reference TRBV7-2 and TRBJ2-3): GAGVSQSPSNKVTEKGKDVELRCDPISGHTALYWYRQSLGQGLEFLIYFQGNSAPDKSGLPSDRFSAERTGGSVSTLTIQRTQQEDSAVYLCASSSMTSGVSDTQYFGPGTRLTVL.

The V gene is TRBV20-1, the J gene TRBJ1-6, with D perhaps TRBD1 (5 bases). Trimming took off 5 bases at V and 6 bases at J, with 14 bases between the two ends. The germline V gene has CDR1 DFQATT and CDR2 SNEGSKA (reference sequence). The CDR3 loop spans 14 amino acids. The CDR3 is CSAHQGLVNSPLHF. The CDR3 region has the DNA TGCAGTGCTCACCAGGGACTGGTTAATTCACCCCTCCACTTT.

This clonotype was seen only a few times. This chain uses TRBV20-1 with TRBJ1-5; maybe TRBD1 (5 bases). In germline, CDR1 is DFQATT, CDR2 SNEGSKA (reference sequence). The CDR3 is 20 residues long. The ends were cut back, 5 bases at V and 0 bases at J, with 29 bases in the middle. CDR3 region: CSAGPGPPGLASYSNQPQHF. CDR3 DNA: TGCAGTGCTGGACCCGGCCCTCCGGGACTGGCTTCGTATAGCAATCAGCCCCAGCATTTT.